A single TCR beta chain is shown here with its context. What it binds is unknown. This sample was taken from a study of cytomegalovirus exposure and HLA in healthy donors. Looking at the study overall: Some 85 million unique TCRs from HLA-typed donors were held in an early data release.

Broader study findings: TCR beta V- and J-gene trimming, according to a later analysis, was linked to a missense DCLRE1C variant.

13 Jbeta primers and 60 Vbeta primers were used for the PCR. Libraries were prepared by immunoSEQ multiplex PCR; TCRdb keeps only in-frame clonotypes and omits some of them. The sample carries over 110,000 clones, about four fifths recorded once. This CDR3 spans 16 amino acids. V lost 2 bases and J lost 1; bases outside the gene matches: 6. Germline CDR1 is SGHVS and CDR2 is FNYEAQ. V usage is TRBV7-6 and J usage is TRBJ2-5, with TRBD1 matching 8 bases. Material for sequencing was PBMCs. This clonotype originated in a woman in her forties in good health and CMV-seropositive. CDR3 sequence: CASSLWTGSSQETQYF. CDR3 nucleotide sequence: TGTGCCAGCAGCTTATGGACAGGGAGTTCCCAAGAGACCCAGTACTTC.